Ten or more counts support the clone carrying this T cell receptor (beta chain). The data were taken from a study of identical twins. The germline gives CDR1 SGHTA, CDR2 FQGNSA. Trimming took 4 bases from V and 4 from J; bases not matched to a gene: 11. The CDR3 totals 16 residues. TCRdb called the 5' RACE reads again in MiXCR, with one record for every CDR3 protein. The sample lists roughly 690,000 distinct CDR3 sequences, 6% to 6.5% occurring once. This clonotype was sampled from a man aged 18 to 35 in good health. This sequence joins TRBV7-2 and TRBJ2-5; 8 bases are a match to TRBD1. The sample was naive T cells sorted from blood. The CDR3 region has the DNA TGTGCCAGCAGCTCGAGGACAGGGAACCCCCCAGAGACCCAGTACTTC. Amino acids: CASSSRTGNPPETQYF. The variable domain in full, completed from reference TRBV7-2 and TRBJ2-5, reads GAGVSQSPSNKVTEKGKDVELRCDPISGHTALYWYRQSLGQGLEFLIYFQGNSAPDKSGLPSDRFSAERTGGSVSTLTIQRTQQEDSAVYLCASSSRTGNPPETQYFGPGTRLLVL.